This TCR beta chain was retrieved from a study of shared clonotypes between healthy human individuals. Study results and caveats: Few donors restricted represented genetic and exposure-history diversity. Memory subsets had estimated richness that was generally smaller than that of naive subsets. Lower generation probabilities were found for non-shared clonotypes than for those shared by all four donors. The expectation was that sequencing depth would affect clonotype sharing among donors.

The CDR3 is 15 amino acids. Germline V CDR1 and CDR2: SNHLY, FYNNEI. V was cut by 6 bases and J by 5 bases, with 16 bases left in between. To note about this clone: The antigen is not known.

The repertoire was sequenced with immunoSEQ multiplex PCR; TCRdb's copy has only in-frame clones and lacks some. The top ten hold approximately 0.4% of the sample, which has more than 1.2 million clones, approximately 98.5% seen once. This clonotype was obtained from a man aged 25 to 40 in good health. The V gene is TRBV2, the J gene TRBJ1-4; D unclear. Sequencing was done on a sample of naive CD4+ T cells sorted from blood. Subset meaning: CD45RA+ positively selected. Written as DNA, the CDR3 is TGTGCCAGCAGAGCGAGACGGAACTCAAATGAAAAACTGTTTTTT. Its protein is CASRARRNSNEKLFF.